This TCR beta chain was identified in a study of T cell repertoires in cytomegalovirus infection. Background on the study: An indication of both CMV infection and matching HLA type came from public TCR beta signatures. General observations from the study: Based on cumulative public TCR beta family frequency, carriers of CMV plus the relevant HLA were identified. What dominated the ex vivo response were HLA-C-restricted CMV-specific TCR beta clonotypes.

TCRdb fed the reads into MiXCR, producing one record per CDR3 protein. This table holds fewer than 1,000,000 distinct CDR3 sequences, approximately 33% found once. As for this clonotype: Antigen unknown. The germline gene is not matched at one end of the junction; a read error may be the cause.

The CDR3 has 16 amino acids. Sample: cultured CD8+ T cells from PBMCs, taken from culture after CMV antigen stimulation. V and J are TRBV5-3 and TRBJ2-7, with 9 bases lining up with TRBD1. TRBV5-3 falls under the ORF class, with uncertain function. The TCR originated in a human donor in good health (CMV status not recorded). Some clones in this sample may be carry-over from other donors' samples. CDR3 nucleotides: TGTGCCAGCAGCTTGGTAATTGGACAGGGGAACTACGAGCAGTACTTC. Residues: CASSLVIGQGNYEQYF.